This T cell receptor beta chain was found in a study of PD-L1 blockade in urothelial cancer. Looking at the study overall: Between 0 and 3 chemotherapy regimens preceded treatment for each patient. Blood was subjected to analysis at 3 weeks (second dose) and 6 weeks following treatment start.

The CDR3 runs to 15 residues. The germline V gene has CDR1 SEHNR and CDR2 FQNEAQ (reference sequence). Deletions cut 1 base from V and 7 bases from J, with 13 bases between. As for time point: pretreatment peripheral blood. Every PCR was spiked with synthetic TCR analog templates. The repertoire was sequenced with immunoSEQ multiplex PCR; TCRdb's copy has only in-frame clones and lacks some. The sample records about 87,000 clones, roughly 89% being singletons. The chain joins TRBV7-9 to TRBJ1-4; no firm D call. The source is a man aged 60 to 69 with urothelial cancer. The source material was PBMCs, sampled around atezolizumab (anti-PD-L1) treatment. CDR3 loop: CASSLGVQNSEKLFF. The CDR3 DNA is TGTGCCAGCAGCTTAGGGGTACAGAACAGTGAAAAACTGTTTTTT.